The sequence of this T cell receptor beta chain was determined in a study of coeliac disease. Study-level background: Each coeliac patient was active, refractory type I, or diet-controlled.

The protocol was immunoSEQ multiplex PCR, while the TCRdb copy is restricted to in-frame clones and leaves out a portion. The repertoire holds approximately 5,400 clones, with 50% to 60% as singletons. Cells were frozen in aliquots of around 490,000, and one aliquot per fraction was sequenced. Findings and limits, study-wide: According to the authors, this method cannot detect gliadin-specific T cells in an unbiased way. TRB repertoires were largely private, with most amino acid sequences found in only one sample.

Regarding this clone: No antigen is known for it.

The V gene's germline CDR1 is KGHSH and CDR2 LQKENI. The CDR3 is made up of 16 amino acids. V dropped 6 bases and J dropped 0 bases, with 18 bases sitting between them. Sequenced: intraepithelial lymphocytes from the gut. The chain has TRBV18 and TRBJ2-7; no clear D gene. The source of this sequence is a woman aged 25-40 years with active celiac disease. Written as DNA, the CDR3 is TGTGCCAGCTCGAGCATTACAGATCCTCTCTCCTACGAGCAGTACTTC. Translated: CASSSITDPLSYEQYF.